This T cell receptor beta chain is from a study of blood T cell repertoires in COVID-19. Study details: COVID-19 samples, acute and convalescent, were from the United States, Italy and Spain. Sample material is recorded as cDNA or gDNA derived from T cells, B-cell-depleted T cells, or PBMCs.

Germline CDR1 is SGDLS and CDR2 is YYNGEE. The V segment lost 3 bases and the J segment 1 base; nucleotides outside the gene matches: 8. This CDR3 comprises 17 residues. This clone was picked up a small number of times. Per the authors' pipeline: Reference gene primer amplification gave estimated nucleated cell counts. Profiling relied on immunoSEQ multiplex PCR, and the TCRdb table lists in-frame clones only, not all of them. The DNA was the basis for D and trimming; V, J and clone size are from that table. The table records about 48,000 clones, 75% to 90% of them present only once. This clonotype was obtained from a man between 65 and 80 years old with acute or convalescent COVID-19. V is TRBV9 and J is TRBJ2-1; 9 positions agree with TRBD1. Specimen: peripheral blood. The CDR3 loop is CASSASPGQGSYNEQFF. The DNA of the CDR3 is TGTGCCAGCAGCGCCTCCCCGGGACAGGGTTCCTACAATGAGCAGTTCTTC.